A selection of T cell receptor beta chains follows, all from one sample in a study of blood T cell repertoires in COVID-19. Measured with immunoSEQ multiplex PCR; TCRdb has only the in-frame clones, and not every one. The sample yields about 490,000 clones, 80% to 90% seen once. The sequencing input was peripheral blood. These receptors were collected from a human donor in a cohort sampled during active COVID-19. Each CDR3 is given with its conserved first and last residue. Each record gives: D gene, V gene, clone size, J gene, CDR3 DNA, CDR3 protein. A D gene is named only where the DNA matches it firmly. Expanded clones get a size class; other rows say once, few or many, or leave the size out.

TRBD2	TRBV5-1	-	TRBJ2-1	TGCGCCAGCAGCTTGGGCGGGAGGGCCTACAATGAGCAGTTCTTC	CASSLGGRAYNEQFF
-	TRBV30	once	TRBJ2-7	TGTGCCTGGACCCGAGGGGGCGAGCAGTACTTC	CAWTRGGEQYF
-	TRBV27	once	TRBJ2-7	TGTGCCAGCAGACCCTTAGGCAGGGGCTACGAGCAGTACTTC	CASRPLGRGYEQYF
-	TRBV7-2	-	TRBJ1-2	TGTGCCAGCAGCTTATATGGGGGCGGGTACACCTTC	CASSLYGGGYTF
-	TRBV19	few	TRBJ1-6	TGTGCCAGTAGTCTCCAGGTCCCTAATTCACCCCTCCACTTT	CASSLQVPNSPLHF
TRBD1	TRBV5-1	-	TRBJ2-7	TGCGCCAGCAGCTTGGCCGTAGGACAGGGGTTCTACGAGCAGTACTTC	CASSLAVGQGFYEQYF
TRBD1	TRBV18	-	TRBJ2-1	TGTGCCAGCTCACCACGACAGGGGCCCGATGAGCAGTTCTTC	CASSPRQGPDEQFF
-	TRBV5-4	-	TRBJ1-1	TGTGCCACCCACAGAGAGGGCACTGAAGCTTTCTTT	CATHREGTEAFF
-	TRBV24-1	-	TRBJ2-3	TGTGCCACCAGTGGGGGGCTGGATACGCAGTATTTT	CATSGGLDTQYF
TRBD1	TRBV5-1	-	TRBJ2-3	TGCGCCAGCAGCTTGGAGGGACAGGGGGAGGCAGATACGCAGTATTTT	CASSLEGQGEADTQYF
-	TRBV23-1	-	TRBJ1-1	TGCGCCAGCAGTCAATCGCACAGGGTAAACACTGAAGCTTTCTTT	CASSQSHRVNTEAFF
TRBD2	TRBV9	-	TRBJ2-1	TGTGCCAGCAGCGTAGGGGCGGGAGCCTACAATGAGCAGTTCTTC	CASSVGAGAYNEQFF
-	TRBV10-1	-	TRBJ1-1	TGCGCCAGCAGTGGGGGCGCGAGTGTTGAAGCTTTCTTT	CASSGGASVEAFF
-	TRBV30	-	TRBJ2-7	TGTGCCTGGGCCCCAGGCCTGGGAGACGAGCAGTACTTC	CAWAPGLGDEQYF
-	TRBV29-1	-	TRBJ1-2	TGCAGCGTTGTCGTCAGTTCCTTAGGCTACACCTTC	CSVVVSSLGYTF
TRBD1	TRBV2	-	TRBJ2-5	TGTGCCAGCGGCGGACAGGGGCAAGAGACCCAGTACTTC	CASGGQGQETQYF
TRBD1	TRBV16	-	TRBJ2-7	TGTGCCAGCAGCCCCCGGACAGGAATCTACTACGAGCAGTACTTC	CASSPRTGIYYEQYF